This paragraph covers one TCR beta chain sequence. The antigen remains unidentified. These data originate in a study of blood T cells in healthy people across ages. Study results and limitations: Expanded clonotype changes were possibly confounded by unknown donor CMV status.

Germline V gene data show CDR1 as LGHNA and CDR2 as YSLEER. The CDR3 is made up of 12 amino acids. V was pared by 5 bases and J by 14 bases, with 18 bases between. With a J-beta primer mix and a sample-barcoded 5' primer, a second PCR ran 7 to 11 cycles. Unique molecular identifiers of 12 random nucleotides labeled each cDNA. One entry per CDR3 protein, called by TCRdb with MiXCR from the 5' RACE reads. This sample has around 500,000 distinct CDR3 sequences, with roughly a quarter found just once. Per-sample PBMC isolation yielded at least 6.5 million cells. These records were also assigned to another study, of T cells of mothers and their children. This second study says: Whether pairs are related or unrelated, thymic selection shapes their TCR recombination output in much the same way.

This chain links TRBV4-3 with TRBJ1-2; TRBD1 might be the D (5 bases). The receptor was isolated from a boy aged 2 to 10 in good health. The specimen was blood. The chain's CDR3 is CASSMEDRRRTF. The CDR3 DNA reads as TGCGCCAGCAGCATGGAAGACAGACGCCGGACCTTC.